These 17 T cell receptor beta chains were sequenced from one sample in a study of Graves' ophthalmopathy and Graves' hyperthyroidism. RNA transcripts were the source from which TCR beta CDR3 regions were amplified. HTBI primers primed a first-round RT-PCR, and a second-round multiplex PCR followed. TCRdb passed the multiplex PCR reads through MiXCR, listing each CDR3 protein once. Of some 1.1 million distinct CDR3 sequences in the sample, 35% to 45% were seen once. The sample taken for sequencing was peripheral blood or thyroid tissue (not recorded which). The receptors here all came from an adult man with Graves' hyperthyroidism.

This clonotype has just a few counts. The chain employs TRBV7-8 and TRBJ2-5, with TRBD2 identical over 12 bases. The trim removed 1 base at V and 2 bases at J, leaving 5 bases unmatched. The CDR3 consists of 17 residues. Germline CDR1 is SGHVS and CDR2 is FQNEAQ. CDR3 DNA: TGTGCCAGCAGCTTAGGGGCTAGCGGGAGGGCACAAGAGACCCAGTACTTC. Translation gives CASSLGASGRAQETQYF.

This chain uses TRBV7-9 with TRBJ1-1; 8 positions agree with TRBD1. The trim removed 1 base at V and 1 base at J, leaving 8 bases unmatched. The CDR3 sequence is 17 residues long. Germline CDR1 SEHNR, CDR2 FQNEAQ (reference sequence). The CDR3 is CASSLGFQGASNTEAFF. DNA of the CDR3: TGTGCCAGCAGCTTAGGGTTCCAGGGGGCCTCGAACACTGAAGCTTTCTTT.

This chain links TRBV10-2 with TRBJ2-2, with 9 bases identical to TRBD2. The CDR3 totals 15 residues. CDR1 is WSHSY, CDR2 SAAADI, per germline. The V and J ends lost 6 bases and 4 bases, in that order; junction bases with no gene match: 6. CDR3 protein: CASRPSGGTTGELFF. The CDR3 nucleotides are TGCGCCAGCAGACCAAGCGGGGGGACCACCGGGGAGCTGTTTTTT.

The chain carries TRBV25-1 and TRBJ1-4; D unresolved. V was trimmed by 6 bases and J by 2 bases, leaving 10 bases between them. The CDR3 extends over 14 amino acids. CDR1 is MGHDK, CDR2 SYGVNS, per germline. CDR3 residues: CASRRTGTNEKLFF. The DNA for the CDR3 is TGTGCCAGCAGACGAACCGGGACTAATGAAAAACTGTTTTTT.

This clonotype was observed a few times. The rearrangement uses TRBV9 and TRBJ2-2; D unclear. Germline CDR1 is SGDLS and CDR2 is YYNGEE. V was clipped by 0 bases and J by 4 bases, with 7 bases between them. The CDR3 is made up of 14 amino acids. CDR3 sequence (DNA): TGTGCCAGCAGCGTAGTTCCCCCCACCGGGGAGCTGTTTTTT. Its translation: CASSVVPPTGELFF.

This clonotype was detected only a few times. The chain recombines TRBV18 with TRBJ1-5, with D unclear. Germline CDR1 KGHSH, CDR2 LQKENI. The CDR3 totals 13 residues. Trimming removed 6 bases at V and 5 bases at J, with 11 bases between. The CDR3 coding sequence is TGTGCCAGCTCCGAATACGTCGATCAGCCCCAGCATTTT. Amino acid sequence: CASSEYVDQPQHF.

The chain combines TRBV4-1 with TRBJ1-2, with D maybe TRBD1 (5 bases). Trimming left V 4 bases short and J 6 bases short, with 27 bases between. CDR3 size: 18 residues. The germline V gene has CDR1 MGHRA and CDR2 YSYEKL. The CDR3 bases are TGCGCCAGCAGCCTATCCGGGCCGGGGGAGACTTTTAGAGATGGCTACACCTTC. It translates to CASSLSGPGETFRDGYTF.

This clonotype has just a few counts. The CDR3 nucleotides read TGTGCCAGCAGAATAGCGGCGAACACCGGGGAGCTGTTTTTT. It specifies CASRIAANTGELFF. The chain joins TRBV12-3 or TRBV12-4 to TRBJ2-2; D is possibly TRBD2 (6 bases). The V and J ends lost 6 bases and 0 bases respectively, with 8 bases between them. This CDR3 region has 14 residues.

This clonotype has a single count. It may be a read error: a sequence one base away is much more abundant. V gene TRBV7-2 combines with J gene TRBJ2-7, with 9 positions matching TRBD2. This CDR3 has 16 amino acids. CDR1 SGHTA and CDR2 FQGNSA come from the germline V gene. The CDR3 protein is CASSLGPRGGFAERYF. CDR3 DNA: TGTGCCAGCAGCTTGGGCCCGCGGGGGGGATTCGCCGAGCGGTACTTC.

Regarding this clonotype: One end of the junction does not line up with germline, which may come from a read error. The V and J genes are TRBV2 and TRBJ2-6; D is undetermined. The CDR3 has 9 residues. CDR1 SNHLY and CDR2 FYNNEI come from the germline V gene. CDR3 sequence reads: CASSDPRTF. As DNA, the CDR3 is TGTGCCAGCAGTGATCCCCGGACCTTC.

This sequence joins TRBV7-2 and TRBJ2-7; 13 nucleotides agree with TRBD2. Germline CDR1 SGHTA, CDR2 FQGNSA. With V trimmed by 1 base and J by 3 bases, 9 bases remained unmatched. The CDR3 length is 18 residues. In nucleotides, the CDR3 is TGTGCCAGCAGCTTAGGGGCCGGGACTAGCGGGAAATACTACGAGCAGTACTTC. Its protein product is CASSLGAGTSGKYYEQYF.

This clonotype was seen ten or more times. The CDR3 DNA follows: TGTGCCACCAGCGGCCCGTCTGGAAACACCATATATTTT. Translating it yields CATSGPSGNTIYF. The chain recombines TRBV24-1 with TRBJ1-3; D gene ambiguous. The germline V gene encodes CDR1 KGHDR and CDR2 SFDVKD. This CDR3 is 13 amino acids long. The V gene lost 7 bases and the J gene lost 1 base, with 7 bases spanning the gap.

J is TRBJ1-1 and V is TRBV27; 9 positions agree with TRBD1. The germline gives CDR1 MNHEY, CDR2 SMNVEV (reference sequence). V was clipped by 2 bases and J by 1 base; unmatched bases: 5. This CDR3 spans 16 amino acids. CDR3 sequence: CASSLRRTGANTEAFF. In DNA, the CDR3 is TGTGCCAGCAGTTTACGCCGGACAGGGGCGAACACTGAAGCTTTCTTT.

This clonotype was observed once. A junction boundary mismatches the germline segment, possibly from a read error. The chain links TRBV12-3 or TRBV12-4 to TRBJ2-7; 9 nucleotides agree with TRBD2. CDR3 length: 14 amino acids. CDR3 coding DNA: TGTGCCAGCAGTGGGCGGGGGGGCACCTACGAGCGGTACTTC. Translation: CASSGRGGTYERYF.

This clonotype appeared many times. This chain uses TRBV4-1 with TRBJ2-7; 10 positions match TRBD1. The CDR3 extends over 16 amino acids. Trimming removed 0 bases from V and 4 bases from J; junction bases left unmatched: 6. The germline CDR1 and CDR2 sequences are MGHRA and YSYEKL. The CDR3 here is CASSQDFWDRGYEQYF. CDR3 nucleotides: TGCGCCAGCAGCCAAGATTTCTGGGACAGGGGTTACGAGCAGTACTTC.

This clonotype came up many times. The chain combines TRBV25-1 with TRBJ1-1; unclear D gene. Germline CDR1 reads MGHDK; CDR2 reads SYGVNS. The V end lost 2 bases, the J end lost 0 bases, and 10 bases lay between the germline ends. The CDR3 runs 15 residues. The CDR3 sequence is CASSEGAWVNTEAFF. The CDR3, as DNA: TGTGCCAGCAGTGAAGGTGCGTGGGTGAACACTGAAGCTTTCTTT.

Concerning this clonotype itself: Just one base apart from a much larger clone, this may be a read error. Given the absence of the conserved phenylalanine or tryptophan at the CDR3 end, a read error is likely. V is TRBV7-2 and J is TRBJ1-1; tentative D call: TRBD1 (5 bases). V was shortened by 2 bases and J by 7 bases, with 14 bases between the two germline ends. CDR1 is SGHTA, CDR2 FQGNSA, per germline. The CDR3 loop spans 14 amino acids. The CDR3 loop reads CASSLYGGDSEAFL. CDR3 coding DNA: TGTGCCAGCAGCTTATACGGGGGGGATAGTGAAGCTTTCCTT.